What follows are 7 T cell receptor beta chains derived from one specimen sequenced in a study of graft-versus-host responses after intestinal transplantation. These receptors' antigens are unknown. TCRdb's table, derived via immunoSEQ multiplex PCR, lists solely in-frame clones and lacks some. This table holds about 120,000 clones, approximately 92% found once. The material was unstimulated CD4+ T cells sorted from spleen or lymph node cells, obtained before intestinal transplant. The receptors shown here come from a human donor who received an intestinal transplant.

The V call is TRBV5-1, the J call TRBJ1-4; D might be TRBD1 (6 bases). The germline V gene has CDR1 SGHRS and CDR2 YFSETQ. Trimming took off 4 bases at V and 4 bases at J, with 11 bases between the two ends. The CDR3 consists of 14 residues. The CDR3 DNA follows: TGCGCCAGCAGCCGTGGACAGTTTAATGAAAAACTGTTTTTT. Amino acids: CASSRGQFNEKLFF.

V is TRBV7-2 and J is TRBJ2-7; 9 positions agree with TRBD1. V shed 3 bases and J 3 bases; nucleotides not matched to a gene: 3. CDR3 length: 14 amino acids. CDR1 is SGHTA, CDR2 FQGNSA, per germline. In DNA, the CDR3 is TGTGCCAGCAGCTTGGGACAGGGAATCTACGAGCAGTACTTC. Translated, it gives CASSLGQGIYEQYF. The full variable domain, in which reference TRBV7-2 and TRBJ2-7 provide the parts outside the CDR3, is GAGVSQSPSNKVTEKGKDVELRCDPISGHTALYWYRQSLGQGLEFLIYFQGNSAPDKSGLPSDRFSAERTGGSVSTLTIQRTQQEDSAVYLCASSLGQGIYEQYFGPGTRLTVT.

V and J are TRBV29-1 and TRBJ2-3; 9 positions match TRBD1. CDR3 length: 17 amino acids. Germline trimming cut 0 bases from V and 5 bases from J; bases unmatched to any gene: 12. CDR1 is SQVTM and CDR2 is ANQGSEA in the germline V gene. CDR3 loop: CSVEDRRDRELGDTQYF. DNA of the CDR3: TGCAGCGTTGAAGATCGGAGGGACAGGGAGTTGGGAGATACGCAGTATTTT.

CDR3: CASSKKYSNQPQHF. The CDR3 DNA reads TGTGCCAGCAGCAAAAAGTATAGCAATCAGCCCCAGCATTTT. The rearrangement links TRBV6-5 to TRBJ1-5; D uncertain. The V gene's germline CDR1 is MNHEY and CDR2 SVGAGI. V was cut by 6 bases and J by 0 bases, with 9 bases left in between. This CDR3 comprises 14 residues.

The CDR3 bases are TGCGCCAGCAGCTTGGGAGTAGCGCCCACCGGGGAGCTGTTTTTT. This encodes CASSLGVAPTGELFF. This sequence joins TRBV5-1 and TRBJ2-2, with a tentative D call TRBD2 (5 bases). Trimming left V 0 bases short and J 4 bases short, with 10 bases between. Looked up from germline, CDR1 is SGHRS and CDR2 is YFSETQ. The CDR3 has 15 residues.

The chain combines TRBV27 with TRBJ2-3; D may correspond to TRBD1 or TRBD2 (5 bases each). The CDR3 runs 19 residues. Trimming took 0 bases from V and 1 from J, leaving 20 bases between them. CDR1 and CDR2 (germline): MNHEY, SMNVEV (reference sequence). This CDR3 reads CASSLSMRGEKFGTDTQYF. The CDR3 coding sequence is TGTGCCAGCAGTTTATCGATGAGGGGCGAGAAGTTCGGCACAGATACGCAGTATTTT.

The chain links TRBV10-3 to TRBJ2-7, with unresolved D. V lost 0 bases to trimming and J lost 2 bases, with 11 bases between them. Germline values: CDR1 ENHRY, CDR2 SYGVKD. The CDR3 is made up of 15 amino acids. CDR3 sequence (DNA): TGTGCCATCAGTGAGTCGACTGGGCAGACCTACGAGCAGTACTTC. It is translated as CAISESTGQTYEQYF.